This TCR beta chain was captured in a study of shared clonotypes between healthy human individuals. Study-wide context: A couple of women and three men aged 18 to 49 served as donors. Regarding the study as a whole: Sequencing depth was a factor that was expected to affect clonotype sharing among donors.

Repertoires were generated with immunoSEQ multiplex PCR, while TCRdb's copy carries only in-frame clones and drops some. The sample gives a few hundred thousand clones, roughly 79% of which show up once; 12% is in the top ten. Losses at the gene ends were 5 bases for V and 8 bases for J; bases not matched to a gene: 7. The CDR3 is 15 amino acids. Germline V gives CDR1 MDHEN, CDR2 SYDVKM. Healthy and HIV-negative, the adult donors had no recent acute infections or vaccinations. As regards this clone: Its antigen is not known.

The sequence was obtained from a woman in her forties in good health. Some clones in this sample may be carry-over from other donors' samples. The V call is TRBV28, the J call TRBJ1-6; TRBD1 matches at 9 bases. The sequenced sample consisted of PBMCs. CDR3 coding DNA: TGTGCCAGCAGTCCCGGGGACAGGGATTATTCACCCCTCCACTTT. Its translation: CASSPGDRDYSPLHF.